Following are 9 T cell receptor beta chains from one sample sequenced in a study of identical twins. One entry per CDR3 protein, called by TCRdb with MiXCR from the 5' RACE reads. Of roughly 470,000 distinct CDR3 sequences in the sample, roughly an eighth are singletons; the top ten hold about 1%. This same sample was also part of a study on yellow fever vaccine responses in identical twins.

The material sequenced was CD4+ T cells sorted from blood. Receptors were obtained from a young woman in good health.

This clonotype was picked up a small number of times. The chain employs TRBV12-3 or TRBV12-4 and TRBJ2-1, with TRBD2 matching 8 bases. Trimming cost V 4 bases and J 8 bases; bases outside gene matches: 13. The CDR3 runs 16 residues. The CDR3 sequence is CASSWTSSSTLYEQFF. DNA for the CDR3: TGTGCCAGCAGTTGGACTAGCTCAAGCACCCTATATGAGCAGTTCTTC.

This clonotype has a handful of counts. The chain recombines TRBV15 with TRBJ2-6; D gene uncertain. The CDR3 extends over 16 amino acids. Germline loops: CDR1 LNHNV, CDR2 YYDKDF (reference sequence). V was cut by 0 bases and J by 2 bases, with 8 bases left in between. The CDR3 nucleotides read TGTGCCACCAGCAGAGATCTGGGAACTGGGGCCAACGTCCTGACTTTC. Its protein is CATSRDLGTGANVLTF.

J is TRBJ2-7 and V is TRBV6-5; D could derive from TRBD1 or TRBD2 (5 bases each). Germline-derived CDR1 and CDR2 are MNHEY and SVGAGI. With 6 bases removed from V and 7 bases from J, the gap between germline ends came to 10 bases. The CDR3 sequence is 11 residues long. For the CDR3, the DNA is TGTGCCAGCAGGAGGGGTTGGGAGCAGTACTTC. It codes for CASRRGWEQYF.

The chain employs TRBV29-1 and TRBJ2-1; the D is unclear. The CDR3 spans 14 residues. Trimming shortened V by 5 bases and J by 0 bases, and 11 bases separated the two germline ends. The germline V gene has CDR1 SQVTM and CDR2 ANQGSEA. The CDR3, as DNA: TGCAGCGTTCCCGCCGCGAGCTCCTACAATGAGCAGTTCTTC. Encoded protein: CSVPAASSYNEQFF.

This clonotype appeared many times. The chain combines TRBV7-9 with TRBJ2-1; D is unclear. Germline V gene sequence: CDR1 SEHNR, CDR2 FQNEAQ (reference sequence). V lost 1 base and J lost 7, with 8 bases in between. This CDR3 is 13 amino acids long. CDR3 amino acids: CASSLVQPNEQFF. For the CDR3, the DNA is TGTGCCAGCAGCTTAGTACAGCCTAATGAGCAGTTCTTC.

The sample holds a few counts of this clonotype. The chain links TRBV19 to TRBJ2-5; 7 bases agree with TRBD2. Trimming removed 7 bases from V and 4 bases from J; junction bases left unmatched: 6. Germline V gives CDR1 LNHDA, CDR2 SQIVND (reference sequence). The CDR3 spans 13 residues. CDR3 nucleotide sequence: TGTGCCAGTATGACGGCGGGAGTAGAGACCCAGTACTTC. Its translation: CASMTAGVETQYF.

The rearrangement links TRBV12-3 or TRBV12-4 to TRBJ1-6; D gene unclear. Trimming took off 6 bases at V and 7 bases at J, with 16 bases between the two ends. This CDR3 is 15 amino acids long. CDR3 bases: TGTGCCAGCAGCTCGTTATCCCTAGCAAATTCACCCCTCCACTTT. This encodes CASSSLSLANSPLHF.

This clonotype was recorded a few times. The chain uses TRBV7-9 and TRBJ1-1; D remains unclear. The germline V gene has CDR1 SEHNR and CDR2 FQNEAQ (reference sequence). The CDR3 totals 15 residues. The ends were cut back, 4 bases at V and 1 base at J, with 13 bases in the middle. Here the CDR3 reads CASSSAIRQNTEAFF. CDR3 bases: TGTGCCAGCAGCTCAGCCATAAGACAGAACACTGAAGCTTTCTTT.

This clonotype was picked up a small number of times. This chain uses TRBV29-1 with TRBJ2-3; 9 positions match TRBD1. The CDR3 totals 15 residues. Germline V gene data show CDR1 as SQVTM and CDR2 as ANQGSEA. J lost 3 bases, V lost 4 bases, and 8 bases had no gene match. The CDR3 sequence: CSVVSGTGWTDTQYF. The CDR3 DNA reads as TGCAGCGTTGTATCCGGGACAGGGTGGACAGATACGCAGTATTTT.